These 29 T cell receptor beta chains were all obtained from the same sample, sequenced in a study of vaccination effects on CD4 cells after COVID-19. What these receptors recognize is not known. Assay used: immunoSEQ multiplex PCR; TCRdb lists only in-frame clones, some missing. This table has approximately 23,000 clones, around 62% appearing once. Viral peptide pools were used in the ViraFEST assay to expand antigen-specific CD4+ T cells, and sequencing came afterward. Culture lasted over 9 days before CD4+ T cell isolation. Recipients of the vaccine had no prior SARS-CoV-2 infection and negative nucleocapsid antibodies. This specimen was CD4+ T cells from PBMCs cultured with HCoV-NL63 spike peptides, taken before COVID-19 vaccination. These receptor sequences come from a human donor who received a COVID-19 vaccine.

V usage is TRBV14 and J usage is TRBJ1-1; a possible D gene is TRBD1 (5 bases). Germline V lookup: CDR1 SGHDN, CDR2 FVKESK. This CDR3 is 13 amino acids long. V lost 3 bases, J lost 8 bases, and 13 bases lay in between. CDR3 loop: CASSQSLRGEAFF. CDR3 DNA sequence: TGTGCCAGCAGCCAGTCTCTTCGGGGGGAAGCTTTCTTT.

The chain uses TRBV5-1 and TRBJ2-3; D is undetermined. The V end was cut by 3 bases, the J end by 5 bases, with 7 bases between. Per germline, CDR1 SGHRS and CDR2 YFSETQ. There are 12 residues in the CDR3. CDR3 in DNA: TGCGCCAGCAGCTCTAGTATAGATACGCAGTATTTT. It codes for CASSSSIDTQYF. Full variable domain (rest looked up from reference TRBV5-1 and TRBJ2-3): KAGVTQTPRYLIKTRGQQVTLSCSPISGHRSVSWYQQTPGQGLQFLFEYFSETQRNKGNFPGRFSGRQFSNSRSEMNVSTLELGDSALYLCASSSSIDTQYFGPGTRLTVL.

This clone was found a few times. The rearrangement uses TRBV5-1 and TRBJ2-2; possibly TRBD1 for D (5 bases). CDR3 length equals 16 residues. V lost 2 bases and J 2 bases, leaving 13 bases between the germline ends. The germline CDR1 and CDR2 sequences are SGHRS and YFSETQ. The CDR3 here is CASSFLGQANTGELFF. The CDR3 DNA is TGCGCCAGCAGCTTTCTGGGGCAGGCAAACACCGGGGAGCTGTTTTTT.

V and J are TRBV9 and TRBJ2-2; 12 nucleotides agree with TRBD1. V was clipped by 0 bases and J by 8 bases; unmatched bases: 5. Germline V CDR1 and CDR2: SGDLS, YYNGEE. The CDR3 covers 16 residues. CDR3 region: CASSVVGTGGRGELFF. The DNA for the CDR3 is TGTGCCAGCAGCGTAGTGGGGACAGGGGGCAGAGGGGAGCTGTTTTTT.

The chain joins TRBV6-5 to TRBJ1-5; D gene uncertain. V dropped 4 bases and J dropped 7 bases, with 11 bases sitting between them. The CDR3 contains 13 residues. CDR1 and CDR2 from the germline V gene are MNHEY and SVGAGI. Here the CDR3 DNA reads TGTGCCAGCAGTTTCGGTCGCGGCCAGCCCCAGCATTTT. Residues: CASSFGRGQPQHF.

The CDR3 is CASQDRAGGGSNTQYF. The DNA of the CDR3 is TGCGCCAGCCAAGATCGGGCGGGGGGCGGGTCTAATACGCAGTATTTT. The rearrangement links TRBV5-1 to TRBJ2-3; 8 nucleotides align to TRBD2. CDR3 length: 16 amino acids. Losses at the gene ends were 7 bases for V and 7 bases for J; bases not matched to a gene: 17. CDR1 is SGHRS and CDR2 is YFSETQ in the germline V gene.

V gene TRBV11-2 combines with J gene TRBJ2-1; D is unclear. The germline CDR1 and CDR2 sequences are SGHAT and FQNNGV. Trimming cost V 5 bases and J 5 bases, with 4 bases left between them. This CDR3 has 11 residues. In nucleotides, the CDR3 is TGTGCCAGCAGCCCCCACAATGAGCAGTTCTTC. This encodes CASSPHNEQFF.

The CDR3 sequence is CASSQPGQSYEQYF. The CDR3, as DNA: TGCGCCAGCAGCCAGCCGGGACAAAGCTACGAGCAGTACTTC. V gene TRBV4-1 combines with J gene TRBJ2-7; maybe TRBD1 (6 bases). CDR3 length: 14 amino acids. V gave up 3 bases and J gave up 3 bases, with 12 bases separating them. Germline CDR1 and CDR2: MGHRA and YSYEKL.

This clone was observed once. This chain uses TRBV5-4 with TRBJ1-2, with 7 bases fitting TRBD1. The V segment lost 3 bases and the J segment 6 bases; nucleotides outside the gene matches: 11. Germline CDR1 reads SGHNT; CDR2 reads YYREEE (reference sequence). This CDR3 spans 15 amino acids. CDR3 residues: CASSSPGQRTNGYTF. CDR3 DNA: TGTGCCAGCAGCTCCCCGGGACAGCGAACAAATGGCTACACCTTC.

The V and J genes are TRBV7-8 and TRBJ2-2, with D possibly TRBD2 on 6 matching bases. V gave up 2 bases and J gave up 4 bases, with 17 bases separating them. Germline V gene sequence: CDR1 SGHVS, CDR2 FQNEAQ. The CDR3 length is 17 residues. This CDR3 reads CASSLTRLVRPTGELFF. The CDR3 DNA reads TGTGCCAGCAGCTTAACCCGACTAGTTCGTCCCACCGGGGAGCTGTTTTTT.

The chain joins TRBV11-2 to TRBJ2-1, with D perhaps assigned TRBD1 or TRBD2 (5 bases each). CDR3 size: 15 residues. Germline values: CDR1 SGHAT, CDR2 FQNNGV. Trimming removed 6 bases at V and 0 bases at J, with 12 bases between. The CDR3 nucleotides are TGTGCCAGCAGTTTTACAGGAGGCTCCTACAATGAGCAGTTCTTC. This codes for CASSFTGGSYNEQFF.

The table lists this clone with a few counts. The rearrangement uses TRBV5-1 and TRBJ1-3, with TRBD1 matching 9 bases. V lost 7 bases and J lost 6; bases outside the gene matches: 2. Germline V gene sequence: CDR1 SGHRS, CDR2 YFSETQ. The CDR3 length is 12 residues. The CDR3 here is CASGTGTNTIYF. DNA for the CDR3: TGCGCCAGCGGGACAGGGACAAACACCATATATTTT. Full variable domain (rest looked up from reference TRBV5-1 and TRBJ1-3): KAGVTQTPRYLIKTRGQQVTLSCSPISGHRSVSWYQQTPGQGLQFLFEYFSETQRNKGNFPGRFSGRQFSNSRSEMNVSTLELGDSALYLCASGTGTNTIYFGEGSWLTVV.

CDR3 DNA: TGTGCCAGCAGCCCACAGGGGTTTTGGAACGGCTACACCTTC. Its protein is CASSPQGFWNGYTF. This chain joins TRBV11-2 and TRBJ1-2, with 7 bases that match TRBD1. CDR3 length: 14 residues. Trimming removed 5 bases from V and 8 bases from J; junction bases left unmatched: 11. Per the germline V gene, CDR1 is SGHAT and CDR2 is FQNNGV.

The chain carries TRBV4-1 and TRBJ2-1; D not resolved. The CDR3 runs to 13 residues. Trimming took off 10 bases at V and 2 bases at J, with 12 bases between the two ends. The germline V gene encodes CDR1 MGHRA and CDR2 YSYEKL. CDR3 residues: CATKAATYNEQFF. Written as DNA, the CDR3 is TGCGCCACCAAGGCAGCTACCTACAATGAGCAGTTCTTC.

A single count supports this clone. V usage is TRBV7-2 and J usage is TRBJ2-2; 9 nucleotides match TRBD2. With 2 bases clipped from V and 7 bases from J, the junction kept 5 bases outside the gene matches. Germline loops: CDR1 SGHTA, CDR2 FQGNSA. The CDR3 length is 15 residues. The CDR3 region is CASSLSGGLGGELFF. The CDR3 coding sequence is TGTGCCAGCAGCTTAAGCGGGGGGCTGGGCGGGGAGCTGTTTTTT.

This clone has more than one count but fewer than ten. The rearrangement uses TRBV9 and TRBJ2-3; TRBD2 matches 8 bases. Looked up from germline, CDR1 is SGDLS and CDR2 is YYNGEE. The trim removed 4 bases at V and 0 bases at J, leaving 1 base unmatched. The CDR3 loop spans 14 amino acids. CDR3 bases: TGTGCCAGCAGCCCGGGGGGGAGCACAGATACGCAGTATTTT. This encodes CASSPGGSTDTQYF.

V usage is TRBV4-2 and J usage is TRBJ2-3; D remains ambiguous. CDR1 and CDR2 (germline): LGHNA, YNFKEQ. The germline V and J ends were trimmed by 0 bases and 4 bases, with 8 bases remaining between them. The CDR3 spans 14 residues. Here the CDR3 DNA reads TGTGCCAGCAGCCAAGAGGCCCAGGCAGATACGCAGTATTTT. Amino acids: CASSQEAQADTQYF.

This clone was recorded only once. This specimen includes other DNA sequences encoding the same CDR3. The chain is built from TRBV3-1 (or the pseudogene TRBV3-2) and TRBJ2-7, with D perhaps being TRBD1 or TRBD2 (5 bases each). The CDR3 runs 14 residues. CDR1 and CDR2 (germline): LGHDT, YNNKEL (reference sequence). V was clipped by 0 bases and J by 2 bases, with 8 bases between them. The chain's CDR3 is CASSQDPGPYEQYF. The CDR3 nucleotides are TGTGCCAGCAGCCAAGATCCGGGACCCTACGAGCAGTACTTC.

This clone was seen once. The DNA for the CDR3 is TGTGCCAGTAGTATTTTCCCCCACTCGACAGGGGCGCACACGGGCTCCTACAATGAGCAGTTCTTC. The encoded protein is CASSIFPHSTGAHTGSYNEQFF. This chain links TRBV19 with TRBJ2-1; 8 bases line up with TRBD1. From germline, CDR1 is LNHDA and CDR2 SQIVND (reference sequence). J gave up 0 bases and V 3 bases, and 22 bases lay outside the gene matches. The CDR3 contains 22 residues. The variable domain in full, completed from reference TRBV19 and TRBJ2-1, reads DGGITQSPKYLFRKEGQNVTLSCEQNLNHDAMYWYRQDPGQGLRLIYYSQIVNDFQKGDIAEGYSVSREKKESFPLTVTSAQKNPTAFYLCASSIFPHSTGAHTGSYNEQFFGPGTRLTVL.

V gene TRBV28 combines with J gene TRBJ1-1, with D unresolved. CDR3 length: 13 residues. The V gene's germline CDR1 is MDHEN and CDR2 SYDVKM. V was pared by 3 bases and J by 0 bases, with 5 bases between. CDR3 nucleotides: TGTGCCAGCAGTTTTAGCCTGAACACTGAAGCTTTCTTT. This translates into CASSFSLNTEAFF.

In this sample, this clone turned up a few times. The CDR3 sequence: CASSSLGLAGAETQYF. The CDR3 DNA reads as TGTGCCAGCAGCTCACTAGGACTAGCGGGAGCTGAGACCCAGTACTTC. The rearrangement joins TRBV7-2 to TRBJ2-5, with 13 bases aligning to TRBD2. V was clipped by 4 bases and J by 5 bases; unmatched bases: 7. Looked up from germline, CDR1 is SGHTA and CDR2 is FQGNSA. The CDR3 runs to 16 residues.

As for this clone: At one end, the junction sequence differs from germline, possibly due to a read error. At the DNA level, this CDR3 is encoded by other sequences in the same sample as well. This sequence joins TRBV2 and TRBJ1-2; D is unresolved. The CDR3 has 12 residues. Germline V CDR1 and CDR2: SNHLY, FYNNEI. CDR3 loop: CASSGQNYGYTF. In DNA, the CDR3 is TGTGCCAGCAGTGGACAAAACTATGGTTACACCTTC.

V usage is TRBV19 and J usage is TRBJ2-1; 10 bases are a match to TRBD2. Germline assignment: CDR1 LNHDA and CDR2 SQIVND (reference sequence). Trimming took 7 bases from V and 6 from J; bases not matched to a gene: 9. The CDR3 length is 15 residues. The CDR3: CASTFLAGVGNEQFF. CDR3 DNA: TGTGCCAGTACCTTCCTAGCGGGGGTAGGCAATGAGCAGTTCTTC.

The rearrangement uses TRBV20-1 and TRBJ2-3; D is perhaps TRBD1 (5 bases). Germline CDR1 reads DFQATT; CDR2 reads SNEGSKA (reference sequence). Trimming shortened V by 3 bases and J by 2 bases, and 9 bases separated the two germline ends. The CDR3 consists of 13 residues. The chain's CDR3 is CSASQGATDTQYF. The CDR3 DNA sequence: TGCAGTGCTAGTCAGGGTGCCACAGATACGCAGTATTTT.

The chain uses TRBV27 and TRBJ1-2; the D gene is possibly TRBD1 (5 bases). CDR1 is MNHEY and CDR2 is SMNVEV in the germline V gene (reference sequence). There are 14 residues in the CDR3. Trimming stripped 2 bases from V and 6 bases from J, with 13 bases between. The CDR3 sequence: CASSLEGTKNGYTF. Written as DNA, the CDR3 is TGTGCCAGCAGTTTAGAGGGGACGAAGAATGGCTACACCTTC.

This chain joins TRBV24-1 and TRBJ2-2, with 7 bases matching TRBD1. CDR3 length equals 13 residues. Unmatched junction bases numbered 7, after V lost 5 bases and J lost 11 bases. Germline V gene lookup returns CDR1 KGHDR and CDR2 SFDVKD. Written as DNA, the CDR3 is TGTGCCACCAGTGGTGGCTGGACAGGCGAGCTGTTTTTT. Translated: CATSGGWTGELFF.

CDR3 amino acids: CASSWTGRETQYF. For the CDR3, the DNA is TGTGCCAGCAGTTGGACAGGGCGAGAGACCCAGTACTTC. The J gene is TRBJ2-5, the V gene TRBV7-9; 8 positions match TRBD1. Germline CDR1 SEHNR, CDR2 FQNEAQ (reference sequence). The CDR3 is 13 amino acids. Unmatched junction bases numbered 4, after V lost 6 bases and J lost 4 bases.

The rearrangement uses TRBV25-1 and TRBJ2-3, with D maybe TRBD2 (6 bases). The CDR3 covers 14 residues. The germline CDR1 and CDR2 sequences are MGHDK and SYGVNS. Trimming left V 3 bases short and J 6 bases short, with 13 bases between. The CDR3 DNA sequence: TGTGCCAGCAGTGAGGTGGGGGGACCCGATACGCAGTATTTT. This sequence encodes CASSEVGGPDTQYF.

By frequency in the sample, this clone is medium-sized (0.01 to 0.1%). This sequence joins TRBV4-1 and TRBJ2-7, with 11 bases matching TRBD2. Germline-derived CDR1 and CDR2 are MGHRA and YSYEKL. V lost 1 base and J lost 4; bases outside the gene matches: 9. This CDR3 region has 17 residues. The CDR3 sequence is CASSQADLGLADYEQYF. CDR3 bases: TGCGCCAGCAGCCAAGCTGATCTGGGACTAGCGGATTACGAGCAGTACTTC.